The clone carrying this T cell receptor beta chain was seen repeatedly, ten times or more. TCRdb re-called the RT-PCR reads through MiXCR, storing one row per CDR3 protein. The table records about 28,000 distinct CDR3 sequences, approximately 6.2% of them present only once. The sample belongs to a study of patients and donors after allogeneic stem cell transplantation. The CDR3 runs 14 residues. The trim removed 6 bases at V and 7 bases at J, leaving 8 bases unmatched. The sequenced material came from blood, either unsorted or a sorted T cell fraction (not recorded which). This sequence joins TRBV12-3 or TRBV12-4 and TRBJ1-5; TRBD1 agrees at 8 bases. This TCR came from a human donor who was either an allogeneic HSCT recipient or a stem cell or donor lymphocyte infusion donor (not recorded which). It is not recorded whose cells these are; they may come from a transplant donor. The chain's CDR3 is CASRLTGEEQPQHF. CDR3 DNA: TGTGCCAGCAGACTGACAGGGGAAGAGCAGCCCCAGCATTTT.